The clone carrying this T cell receptor beta chain was recorded once. Its antigen is undetermined. This sample stems from a study of shared clonotypes between healthy human individuals. This was a deep-level run. PCR replicates performed on unsorted PBMC used approximately 320 ng DNA, 28,000 or so T cell genomes. Sequencing was performed with immunoSEQ multiplex PCR; in TCRdb, only in-frame clones are kept and a portion is missing. The sample holds about half a million clones, 78% seen once. Whole-study results and caveats: Sequencing depth was expected to affect clonotype sharing among donors. Only blood samples were collected, and tissue repertoires likely differ.

Germline CDR1 is MNHEY and CDR2 is SMNVEV (reference sequence). Deletions cut 7 bases from V and 2 bases from J, with 8 bases between. The CDR3 spans 13 residues. The chain combines TRBV27 with TRBJ2-2, with D unclear. This clonotype originated in a woman aged 35 to 49 in good health. Some clones in this sample may be carry-over from other donors' samples. The sequenced material came from PBMCs. Here the CDR3 DNA reads TGTGCCAGCACCTTACTAAACACCGGGGAGCTGTTTTTT. It yields the protein CASTLLNTGELFF.